The following is a T cell receptor (beta chain) sequence with its context. In blood CD8+ and CD4+ T cells, TCR beta underwent sequencing. Each Susac syndrome patient had definite or probable disease by recently defined criteria. This sample is part of a study of CD8 T cells in Susac syndrome. RNA was extracted with the RNeasy kit, and a quantity of roughly 0.5 to 1 ug was reverse transcribed using random hexamers. Each CDR3 protein is one row after TCRdb ran MiXCR on the immunoSEQ multiplex PCR reads. Of around 81,000 distinct CDR3 sequences detected, approximately 95% appear once; the ten largest clones hold approximately 1%. In germline, CDR1 is MNHNY, CDR2 SVGAGI (reference sequence). The CDR3 is 12 amino acids. V was cut by 8 bases and J by 5 bases, with 13 bases left in between.

V and J are TRBV6-6 and TRBJ2-7, with no clear D. This sequence originates from a human donor with Susac syndrome. Source material: CD8+ T cells from PBMCs. CDR3 sequence (DNA): TGTGCCAGCGCTGGGCCCGGACACGAGCAGTACTTC. Protein: CASAGPGHEQYF.